This T cell receptor (beta chain) was identified during a study of identical twins. Study results and limitations: Beta clonotypes that were abundant in cord blood contained fewer insertions, a pattern absent from memory repertoires. The presence of invariant MAIT and iNKT cells could partly confound analyses of zero-insertion sequences. Beta out-of-frame sequences showed weaker excess twin sharing.

V lost 5 bases to trimming and J lost 0 bases, with 11 bases between them. From germline, CDR1 is SEHNR and CDR2 FQNEAQ (reference sequence). This CDR3 is built from 15 residues. In this sample, this clonotype turned up a few times. Its target is unknown. MiXCR was run by TCRdb on the 5' RACE reads, yielding one entry per CDR3 protein. Of a few hundred thousand distinct CDR3 sequences detected, 6.5% to 9.5% appear once; the ten largest clones hold less than 4%. Another study also made use of these data, one on yellow fever vaccine responses in identical twins.

The V and J genes are TRBV7-9 and TRBJ2-1; TRBD2 might be the D (6 bases). The sequence was obtained from a woman between 18 and 29 years old in good health. The sequencing input was CD8+ T cells sorted from blood. DNA for the CDR3: TGTGCCAGCAGCCCGCCGCGGGGCTCCTACAATGAGCAGTTCTTC. This translates into CASSPPRGSYNEQFF.